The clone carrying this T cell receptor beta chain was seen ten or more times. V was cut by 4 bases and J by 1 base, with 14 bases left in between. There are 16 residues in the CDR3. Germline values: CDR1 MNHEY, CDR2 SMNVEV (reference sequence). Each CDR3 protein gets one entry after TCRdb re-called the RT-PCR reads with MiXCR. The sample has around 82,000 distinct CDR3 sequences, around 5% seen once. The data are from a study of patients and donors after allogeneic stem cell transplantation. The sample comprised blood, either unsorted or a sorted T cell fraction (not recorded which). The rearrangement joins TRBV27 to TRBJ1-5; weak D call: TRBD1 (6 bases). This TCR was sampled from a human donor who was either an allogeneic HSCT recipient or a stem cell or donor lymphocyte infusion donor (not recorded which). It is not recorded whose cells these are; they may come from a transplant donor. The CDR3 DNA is TGTGCCAGCAGTTCATCAGGGGCGGGGAGCAATCAGCCCCAGCATTTT. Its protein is CASSSSGAGSNQPQHF.